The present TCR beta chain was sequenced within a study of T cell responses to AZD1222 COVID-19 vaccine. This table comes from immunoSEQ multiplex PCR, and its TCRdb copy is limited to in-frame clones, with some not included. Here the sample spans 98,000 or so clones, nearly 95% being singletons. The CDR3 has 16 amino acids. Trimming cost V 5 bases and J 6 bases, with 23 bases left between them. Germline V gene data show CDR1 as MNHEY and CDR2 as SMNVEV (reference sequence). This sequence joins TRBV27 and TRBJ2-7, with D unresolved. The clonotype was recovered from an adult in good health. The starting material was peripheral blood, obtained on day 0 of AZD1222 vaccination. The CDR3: CASSLRVSHAGSEQYF. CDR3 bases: TGTGCCAGCAGTCTCCGGGTCTCTCACGCCGGTTCCGAGCAGTACTTC.